Given below is one T cell receptor beta chain in context. TCRdb keeps only in-frame clones here, not all; method: immunoSEQ multiplex PCR. The repertoire holds about 140,000 clones, with approximately 91% as singletons. In germline, CDR1 is MNHEY, CDR2 SVGAGI. V gave up 6 bases and J gave up 4 bases, with 15 bases separating them. The length of the CDR3 is 14 residues. This sample was taken from a study of control samples from healthy donors and cancer patients. The origin of this receptor is a woman aged 25 to 45 in good health. Sequencing input: blood. J is TRBJ1-2 and V is TRBV6-5; perhaps TRBD1 as D (6 bases). The CDR3 reads CASSPDSSSYGYTF. The CDR3 DNA is TGTGCCAGCAGCCCGGACAGTTCTTCCTATGGCTACACCTTC.